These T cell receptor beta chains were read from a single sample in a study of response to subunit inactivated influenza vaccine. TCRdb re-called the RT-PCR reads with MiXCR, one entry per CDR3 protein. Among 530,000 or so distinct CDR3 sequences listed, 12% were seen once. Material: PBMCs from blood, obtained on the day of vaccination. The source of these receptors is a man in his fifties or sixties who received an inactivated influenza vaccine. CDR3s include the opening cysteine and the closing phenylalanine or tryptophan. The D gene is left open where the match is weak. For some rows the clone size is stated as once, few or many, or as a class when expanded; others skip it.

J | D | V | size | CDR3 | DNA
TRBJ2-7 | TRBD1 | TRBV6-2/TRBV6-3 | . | CASSVGQLLYEQYF | TGTGCCAGCAGTGTGGGACAGTTACTCTACGAGCAGTACTTC
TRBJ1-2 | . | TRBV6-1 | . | CASSEGGGYGYTF | TGTGCCAGCAGTGAAGGCGGGGGCTATGGCTACACCTTC
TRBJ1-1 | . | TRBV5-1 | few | CASSADPSNTEAFF | TGCGCCAGCAGCGCAGACCCCTCCAATACTGAAGCTTTCTTT
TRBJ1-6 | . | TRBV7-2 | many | CASSSDRTPLHF | TGTGCCAGCAGCTCGGACCGTACACCCCTCCACTTT
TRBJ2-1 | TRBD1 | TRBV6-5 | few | CASSYSGTGFNEQFF | TGTGCCAGCAGTTACTCAGGGACAGGATTCAATGAGCAGTTCTTC
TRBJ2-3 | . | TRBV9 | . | CASSYPQGSTDTQYF | TGTGCCAGCAGCTATCCACAGGGTAGCACAGATACGCAGTATTTT
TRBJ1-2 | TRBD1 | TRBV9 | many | CASSKSRDRVYGYTF | TGTGCCAGCAGCAAAAGCCGGGACAGGGTCTATGGCTACACCTTC
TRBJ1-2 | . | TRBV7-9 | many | CASSPPMGGVGTF | TGTGCCAGCAGCCCGCCAATGGGGGGCGTCGGCACCTTC
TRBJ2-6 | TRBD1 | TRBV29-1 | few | CSVEDRGTGGSGANVLTF | TGCAGCGTTGAAGATCGGGGGACAGGGGGGTCTGGGGCCAACGTCCTGACTTTC
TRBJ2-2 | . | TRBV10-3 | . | CAIQTGMRDTGELFF | TGTGCCATCCAAACAGGGATGCGGGACACCGGGGAGCTGTTTTTT